This TCR beta chain was sequenced during a study of breast tumors, draining lymph nodes, adjacent tissues. The CDR3 spans 14 residues. Germline lookup yields CDR1 SQVTM and CDR2 ANQGSEA. The V gene lost 4 bases and the J gene lost 8 bases, with 18 bases spanning the gap. Axillary draining lymph nodes of breast cancer patients supplied the node samples. TCRdb itself ran the multiplex PCR reads through MiXCR, one entry per CDR3 protein. The data contain approximately 190,000 distinct CDR3 sequences, 31% of them singletons. The source of this sequence is a female donor with breast cancer. Some clones in this sample may be carry-over from other donors' samples. The sequencing input was axillary lymph node tissue. This chain joins TRBV29-1 and TRBJ2-1; maybe TRBD2 (6 bases). CDR3 DNA sequence: TGCAGCGTTGTTCCGACAGAAGGGGAGGATGAGCAGTTCTTC. Residues: CSVVPTEGEDEQFF.